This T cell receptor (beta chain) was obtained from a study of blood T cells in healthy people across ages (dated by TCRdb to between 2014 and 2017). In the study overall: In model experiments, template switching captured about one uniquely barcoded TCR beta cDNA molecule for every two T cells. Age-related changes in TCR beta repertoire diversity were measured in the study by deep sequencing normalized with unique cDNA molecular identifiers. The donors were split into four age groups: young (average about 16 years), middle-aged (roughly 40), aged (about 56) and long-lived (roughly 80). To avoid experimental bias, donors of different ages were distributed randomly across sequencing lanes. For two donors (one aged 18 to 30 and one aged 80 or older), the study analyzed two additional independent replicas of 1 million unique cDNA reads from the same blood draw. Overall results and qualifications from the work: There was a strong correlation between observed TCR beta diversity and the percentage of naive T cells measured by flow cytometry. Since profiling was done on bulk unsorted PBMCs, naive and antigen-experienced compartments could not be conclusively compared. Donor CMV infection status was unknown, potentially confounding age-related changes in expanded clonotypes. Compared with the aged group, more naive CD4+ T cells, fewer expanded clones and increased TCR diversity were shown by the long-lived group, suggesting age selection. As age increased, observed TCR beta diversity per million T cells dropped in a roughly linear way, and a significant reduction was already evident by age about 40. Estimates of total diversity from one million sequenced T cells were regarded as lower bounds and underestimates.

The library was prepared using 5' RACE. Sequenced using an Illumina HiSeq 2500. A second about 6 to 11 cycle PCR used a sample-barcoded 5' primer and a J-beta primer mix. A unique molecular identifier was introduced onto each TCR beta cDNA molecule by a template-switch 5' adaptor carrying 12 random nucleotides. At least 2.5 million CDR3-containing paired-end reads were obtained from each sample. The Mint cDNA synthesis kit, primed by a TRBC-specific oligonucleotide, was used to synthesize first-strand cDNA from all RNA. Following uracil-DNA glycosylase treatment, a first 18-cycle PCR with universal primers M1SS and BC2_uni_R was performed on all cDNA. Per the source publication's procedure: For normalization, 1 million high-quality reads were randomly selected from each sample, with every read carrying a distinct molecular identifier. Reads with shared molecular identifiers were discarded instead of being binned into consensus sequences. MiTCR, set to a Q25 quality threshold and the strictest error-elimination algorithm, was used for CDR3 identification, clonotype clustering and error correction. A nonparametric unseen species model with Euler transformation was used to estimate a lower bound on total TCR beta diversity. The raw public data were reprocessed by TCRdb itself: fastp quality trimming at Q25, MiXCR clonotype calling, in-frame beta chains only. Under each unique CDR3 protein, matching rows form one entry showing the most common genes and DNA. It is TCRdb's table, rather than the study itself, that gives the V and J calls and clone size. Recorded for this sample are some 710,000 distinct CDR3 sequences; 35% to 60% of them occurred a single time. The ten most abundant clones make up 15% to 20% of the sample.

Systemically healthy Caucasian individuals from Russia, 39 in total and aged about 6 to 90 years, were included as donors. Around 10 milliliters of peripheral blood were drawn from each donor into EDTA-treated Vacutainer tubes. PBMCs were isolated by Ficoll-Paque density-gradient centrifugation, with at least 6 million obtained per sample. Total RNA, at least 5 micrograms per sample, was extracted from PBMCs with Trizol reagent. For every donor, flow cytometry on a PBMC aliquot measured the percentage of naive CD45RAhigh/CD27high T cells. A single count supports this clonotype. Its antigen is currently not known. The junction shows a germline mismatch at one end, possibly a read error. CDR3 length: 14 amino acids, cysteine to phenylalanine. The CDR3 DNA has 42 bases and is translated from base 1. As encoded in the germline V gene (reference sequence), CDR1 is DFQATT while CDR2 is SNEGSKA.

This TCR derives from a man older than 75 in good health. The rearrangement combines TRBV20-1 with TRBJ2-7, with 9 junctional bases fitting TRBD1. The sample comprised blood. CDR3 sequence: CSARVPGQGRERYF. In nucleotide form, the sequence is TGCAGTGCTAGGGTTCCGGGACAGGGTCGCGAGCGGTACTTC.